The TCR beta chain described here comes from a study of T cell responses to AZD1222 COVID-19 vaccine. Across the whole study: Second doses were pooled across both intervals (about 4 or about 12 weeks).

Germline CDR1 MNHEY, CDR2 SVGEGT. The CDR3 is 14 residues long. V lost 6 bases to trimming and J lost 3 bases, with 13 bases between them. Assay: immunoSEQ multiplex PCR; the TCRdb copy retains only in-frame clones and omits some. Of around 180,000 clones listed, around 88% are singletons. Findings and caveats of the study: Clonal diversity was possibly underestimated; the donors were predominantly white British and more often female. Repertoire collection took place solely once the T cell response had peaked. The breadth and depth of Spike-specific TCRs increased once two AZD1222 doses had been given.

On this clone: Its specificity is unknown.

Sample: peripheral blood, taken on day 0 of AZD1222 vaccination. This rearrangement joins TRBV6-2 or TRBV6-3 to TRBJ2-3; no firm D call. The clonotype was recovered from an adult in good health. DNA of the CDR3: TGTGCCAGCAGCGACACGACCGGGACAGATACGCAGTATTTT. It codes for CASSDTTGTDTQYF.